This TCR beta chain was profiled in a study of blood T cell repertoires in COVID-19. Study details: Sources were T cells, B-cell-depleted T cells, or PBMCs; the material itself was cDNA or gDNA.

This table comes from immunoSEQ multiplex PCR, and its TCRdb copy is limited to in-frame clones, with some not included. The sample contains under 500,000 clones, around 89% of which appear only once. The CDR3 has 12 amino acids. The V gene's germline CDR1 is SGHDT and CDR2 YYEEEE. With 4 bases removed from V and 1 base from J, the gap between germline ends came to 5 bases. This TCR came from a woman in her twenties or thirties with acute or convalescent COVID-19. The rearrangement joins TRBV5-6 to TRBJ1-1; no clear D. Sequenced material: peripheral blood. The DNA of the CDR3 is TGTGCCAGCAGCCCCGGGAACACTGAAGCTTTCTTT. It is translated as CASSPGNTEAFF.